This T cell receptor (beta chain) was identified during a study of beta chain features in type 1 diabetes. Study summary: Comparable age, gender and cell yields were observed in patients relative to healthy donors. Findings and limits, study-wide: Cells with high TCR expression could be over-represented by cDNA sequencing. A pattern of fewer insertions and more deletions at VDJ junctions was seen in type 1 diabetes patients.

As regards this clone: Its specificity is unknown.

Reverse transcription of all isolated RNA meant that expressed TCRB transcripts were sequenced. Sequencing used immunoSEQ multiplex PCR; TCRdb keeps in-frame clones, though not all of them. The sample consists of approximately 380,000 clones, approximately 15% of them appearing once. This sequence originates from a woman younger than 30 in good health. Sequencing used naive CD4+ T cells from blood.

This CDR3 is CSVEDGDRVAQYF. The CDR3 bases are TGCAGCGTTGAAGATGGGGACAGGGTGGCGCAGTATTTT. The genes are TRBV29-1 and TRBJ2-3, with 9 bases lining up with TRBD1. Trimming removed 0 bases from V and 10 bases from J; junction bases left unmatched: 5. The germline V gene has CDR1 SQVTM and CDR2 ANQGSEA. This CDR3 has 13 amino acids.